This T cell receptor beta chain stems from a study of blood T cell repertoires in COVID-19. Overall study context: The samples span acute and convalescent COVID-19 from the United States, Italy and Spain. From T cells, B-cell-depleted T cells, or PBMCs came the material, which was cDNA or gDNA.

Trimming at V came to 4 bases and at J to 5 bases, leaving 13 bases not matched to a gene. There are 17 residues in the CDR3. Per germline, CDR1 LNHDA and CDR2 SQIVND (reference sequence). How the authors handled the data: By means of reference gene primer amplification, nucleated cell counts were estimated. Sequencing was performed with immunoSEQ multiplex PCR; in TCRdb, only in-frame clones are kept and a portion is missing. V and J calls and clone size are those listed in that table; D and trimming were worked out from the DNA. The sample lists about 190,000 clones, approximately 79% occurring once.

The rearrangement uses TRBV19 and TRBJ2-5, with TRBD1 matching over 10 bases. This TCR was recovered from a man aged 30-40 years with active or convalescent COVID-19. Source material: peripheral blood. CDR3 nucleotide sequence: TGTGCCAGTAGTAGGGGGAGGGACAGGGGAGGAAGGGAGACCCAGTACTTC. It yields the protein CASSRGRDRGGRETQYF.